The 11 T cell receptor beta chains below come from one sample, sequenced in a study of beta chain features in type 1 diabetes. Overall study results and limits: The study found moderately but significantly shorter TCRB CDR3s in all four CD4+ subsets of Type 1 diabetes patients.

Their specific antigens are unknown. Expressed TCRB transcripts were sequenced because the entire RNA isolate underwent reverse transcription. Clones were read by immunoSEQ multiplex PCR, and TCRdb kept only the in-frame ones, dropping some. Counted here are hundreds of thousands of clones, around 15% occurring once; the ten biggest clones make up roughly 0.04%. The sequenced sample was naive CD4+ T cells from blood. These receptors came from a man between 18 and 35 years old with type 1 diabetes.

The CDR3 reads CASSQRKASNEKLFF. The CDR3 region has the DNA TGTGCCAGCAGCCAAAGGAAGGCCTCTAATGAAAAACTGTTTTTT. The J gene is TRBJ1-4, the V gene TRBV14; D not certain. This CDR3 spans 15 amino acids. The V and J ends lost 2 bases and 3 bases respectively, with 10 bases between them. Germline CDR1 is SGHDN and CDR2 is FVKESK.

This clone has more than one count but fewer than ten. V is TRBV30 and J is TRBJ2-5; D is undetermined. CDR1 is GTSNPN, CDR2 SVGIG, per germline (reference sequence). V shed 0 bases and J shed 4 bases, with 9 bases lying between them. This CDR3 spans 13 amino acids. CDR3 amino acids: CAWSVGPPETQYF. CDR3 DNA sequence: TGTGCCTGGAGTGTCGGACCCCCAGAGACCCAGTACTTC.

The rearrangement joins TRBV6-5 to TRBJ1-2; 11 nucleotides match TRBD1. The CDR3 runs to 14 residues. Germline lookup yields CDR1 MNHEY and CDR2 SVGAGI. V lost 4 bases and J lost 7; bases outside the gene matches: 5. In nucleotides, the CDR3 is TGTGCCAGCAGTTTGGACAGGGGGCTTTCTGGCTACACCTTC. Its protein is CASSLDRGLSGYTF.

V and J are TRBV23-1 and TRBJ2-4; 10 bases map to TRBD1. Being an ORF, TRBV23-1 has a function that is uncertain. V lost 7 bases, J lost 5 bases, and 14 bases stayed unmatched. This CDR3 has 17 amino acids. The CDR3 DNA follows: TGCGCCAGCACTGACATACTGACAGGGGGCGACGAAAACATTCAGTACTTC. Translated, it gives CASTDILTGGDENIQYF.

The chain recombines TRBV9 with TRBJ1-3, with 10 bases lining up with TRBD1. V lost 8 bases to trimming and J lost 2 bases; unmatched junction nucleotides: 7. The CDR3 consists of 15 residues. The germline CDR1 and CDR2 sequences are SGDLS and YYNGEE. For the CDR3, the DNA is TGTGCCAGTAGCCGACAGGGGGCTACTGGAAACACCATATATTTT. The encoded protein is CASSRQGATGNTIYF.

The V and J genes are TRBV6-5 and TRBJ1-1; no clear D gene. V was pared by 0 bases and J by 0 bases, with 8 bases between. CDR1 and CDR2 from the germline V gene are MNHEY and SVGAGI. The CDR3 runs to 15 residues. The CDR3 reads CASSYSAALNTEAFF. As DNA, the CDR3 is TGTGCCAGCAGTTACTCGGCAGCGTTGAACACTGAAGCTTTCTTT.

This clone was recorded a few times. The same CDR3 also results from other DNA sequences found in this sample. The chain combines TRBV20-1 with TRBJ1-5; D uncertain. The CDR3 is made up of 11 amino acids. Trimming removed 1 base from V and 7 bases from J, with 5 bases in between. Germline CDR1 reads DFQATT; CDR2 reads SNEGSKA (reference sequence). The chain's CDR3 is CSARVGQPQHF. For the CDR3, the DNA is TGCAGTGCTAGAGTCGGGCAGCCCCAGCATTTT.

The sample holds a few counts of this clone. The chain has TRBV19 and TRBJ2-4; the match to TRBD1 covers 12 bases. Unmatched junction bases numbered 4, after V lost 5 bases and J lost 8 bases. This CDR3 region has 14 residues. Germline-derived CDR1 and CDR2 are LNHDA and SQIVND (reference sequence). CDR3 sequence reads: CASSPRDRGHIQYF. As DNA, the CDR3 is TGTGCCAGTAGTCCTAGGGACAGGGGGCACATTCAGTACTTC. Together with reference TRBV19 and TRBJ2-4, the CDR3 gives the full variable domain: DGGITQSPKYLFRKEGQNVTLSCEQNLNHDAMYWYRQDPGQGLRLIYYSQIVNDFQKGDIAEGYSVSREKKESFPLTVTSAQKNPTAFYLCASSPRDRGHIQYFGAGTRLSVL.

Only a few counts were recorded for this clone. Other DNA sequences within the sample encode an identical CDR3. This chain connects TRBV7-2 to TRBJ2-5, with D unresolved. This CDR3 is built from 12 residues. CDR1 is SGHTA and CDR2 is FQGNSA in the germline V gene. Trimming stripped 0 bases from V and 5 bases from J, with 4 bases between. As DNA, the CDR3 is TGTGCCAGCAGCTTAGCGAGGGAGACCCAGTACTTC. It is translated as CASSLARETQYF.

This clone was detected a few times. The V call is TRBV4-1, the J call TRBJ1-1, with 7 nucleotides matching TRBD1. Germline loops: CDR1 MGHRA, CDR2 YSYEKL. The CDR3 is 16 residues long. V was clipped by 2 bases and J by 6 bases; unmatched bases: 12. Written as DNA, the CDR3 is TGCGCCAGCAGCCAAATCCTCAGGGGGAGGTTAGCTGAAGCTTTCTTT. Translating it yields CASSQILRGRLAEAFF.

This clone came up a few times. The chain has TRBV7-2 and TRBJ2-7; 9 bases are shared with TRBD1. V was clipped by 5 bases and J by 4 bases; unmatched bases: 6. CDR3 size: 14 residues. Germline V gives CDR1 SGHTA, CDR2 FQGNSA. This CDR3 is CASSLHRGQYEQYF. CDR3 sequence (DNA): TGTGCCAGCAGCCTGCACAGGGGGCAGTACGAGCAGTACTTC.